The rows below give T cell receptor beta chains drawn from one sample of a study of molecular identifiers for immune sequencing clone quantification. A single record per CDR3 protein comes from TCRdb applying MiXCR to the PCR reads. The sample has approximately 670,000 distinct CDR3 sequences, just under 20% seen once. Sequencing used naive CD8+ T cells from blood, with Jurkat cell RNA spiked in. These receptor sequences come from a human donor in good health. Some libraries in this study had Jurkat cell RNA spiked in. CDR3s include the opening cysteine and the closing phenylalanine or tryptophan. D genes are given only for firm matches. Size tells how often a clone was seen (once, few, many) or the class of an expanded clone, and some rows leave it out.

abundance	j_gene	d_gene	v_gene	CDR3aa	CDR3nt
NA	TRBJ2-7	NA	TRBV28	CASSLILAANQYEQYF	TGTGCCAGCAGTTTAATTTTGGCAGCAAACCAATACGAGCAGTACTTC
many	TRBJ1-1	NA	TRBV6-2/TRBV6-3	CASSYGKGLNTEAFF	TGTGCCAGCAGTTACGGGAAGGGATTAAACACTGAAGCTTTCTTT
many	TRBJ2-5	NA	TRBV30	CAWARGDQETQYF	TGTGCCTGGGCCCGTGGGGATCAAGAGACCCAGTACTTC
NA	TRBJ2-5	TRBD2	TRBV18	CASSDAGTSGPNPF	TGTGCCAGCTCGGACGCCGGGACTAGCGGGCCGAATCCCTTC
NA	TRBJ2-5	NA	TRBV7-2	CASSLVYVQETQYF	TGTGCCAGCAGCTTAGTTTACGTACAAGAGACCCAGTACTTC
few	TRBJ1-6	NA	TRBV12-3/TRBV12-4	CASSPNPSGSYNSPLHF	TGTGCCAGCAGTCCGAACCCGTCAGGGTCCTATAATTCACCCCTCCACTTT
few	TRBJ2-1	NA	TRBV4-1	CASSQEPTGYNEQFF	TGCGCCAGCAGCCAAGAACCGACTGGGTACAATGAGCAGTTCTTC
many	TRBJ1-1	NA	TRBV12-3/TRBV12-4	CASSWRTASEAFF	TGTGCCAGCAGTTGGAGGACAGCTTCAGAAGCTTTCTTT
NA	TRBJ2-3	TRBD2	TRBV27	CASSLSGGPADTQYF	TGTGCCAGCAGTTTATCGGGAGGGCCAGCAGATACGCAGTATTTT
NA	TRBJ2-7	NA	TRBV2	CASRLGEPYEQYF	TGTGCCAGCCGTTTGGGGGAGCCCTACGAGCAGTACTTC
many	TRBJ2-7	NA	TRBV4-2	CASSQAPYEQYF	TGTGCCAGCAGCCAAGCCCCCTACGAGCAGTACTTC
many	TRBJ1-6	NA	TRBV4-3	CASSQSTGYNSPLHF	TGCGCCAGCAGCCAATCAACAGGCTATAATTCACCCCTCCACTTT
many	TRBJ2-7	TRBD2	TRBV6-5	CASSYTSSGRNEQYF	TGTGCCAGCAGTTACACTTCTAGCGGGAGGAACGAGCAGTACTTC
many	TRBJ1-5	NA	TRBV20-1	CSASGTDSNQPQHF	TGCAGTGCTAGTGGCACAGATAGCAATCAGCCCCAGCATTTT
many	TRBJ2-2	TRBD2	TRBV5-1	CASSLLMISGLAGPTGELFF	TGCGCCAGCAGCTTGTTGATGATTAGCGGACTAGCGGGACCTACCGGGGAGCTGTTTTTT
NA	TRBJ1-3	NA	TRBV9	CASSVGIGSGNTIYF	TGTGCCAGCAGCGTAGGTATCGGATCTGGAAACACCATATATTTT
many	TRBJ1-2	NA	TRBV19	CASTEVGNDYGYTF	TGTGCCAGTACCGAAGTGGGGAACGACTATGGCTACACCTTC
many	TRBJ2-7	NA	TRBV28	CASRGRDAWYEQYF	TGTGCCAGCAGAGGCAGGGATGCCTGGTACGAGCAGTACTTC
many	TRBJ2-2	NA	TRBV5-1	CASSLWISNTGELFF	TGCGCCAGCAGCTTATGGATTTCGAACACCGGGGAGCTGTTTTTT
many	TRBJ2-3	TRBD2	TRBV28	CASSSRDIGLAGVHTDTQYF	TGTGCCAGCAGTTCGCGGGACATAGGACTAGCGGGTGTTCACACAGATACGCAGTATTTT
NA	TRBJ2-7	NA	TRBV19	CASSIGQPTSYEQYF	TGTGCCAGTAGTATTGGACAGCCGACCTCCTACGAGCAGTACTTC
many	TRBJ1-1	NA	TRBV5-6	CASSMGGYTEAFF	TGTGCCAGCAGCATGGGGGGGTACACTGAAGCTTTCTTT
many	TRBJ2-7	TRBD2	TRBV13	CASSILAGGPGEQYF	TGTGCCAGCAGCATATTAGCGGGGGGGCCTGGCGAGCAGTACTTC
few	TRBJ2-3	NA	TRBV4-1	CASSQDFTATDTQYF	TGCGCCAGCAGCCAAGATTTCACAGCCACAGATACGCAGTATTTT
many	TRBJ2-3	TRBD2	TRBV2	CASSQTSGGPHGTQYF	TGTGCCAGCAGCCAAACTAGCGGGGGACCTCACGGTACGCAGTATTTT
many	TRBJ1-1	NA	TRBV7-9	CASSLALVTEAFF	TGTGCCAGCAGCTTAGCGTTGGTAACTGAAGCTTTCTTT
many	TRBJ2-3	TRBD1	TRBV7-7	CASSLGQGGSTDTQYF	TGTGCTAGCAGCCTTGGACAGGGCGGGAGCACAGATACGCAGTATTTT
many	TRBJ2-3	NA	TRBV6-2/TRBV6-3	CASTQMQPKPSTDTQYF	TGTGCCAGCACCCAGATGCAGCCCAAGCCGAGCACAGATACGCAGTATTTT
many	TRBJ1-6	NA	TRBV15	CATSREGFVNSPLHF	TGTGCCACCAGCAGAGAAGGGTTCGTTAATTCACCCCTCCACTTT
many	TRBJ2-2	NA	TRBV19	CASSSLEVTGELFF	TGTGCCAGTAGTTCATTGGAAGTCACCGGGGAGCTGTTTTTT
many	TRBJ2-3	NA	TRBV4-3	CASSQDRGLAALSTDTQYF	TGCGCCAGCAGCCAAGATCGGGGGTTAGCGGCGCTAAGCACAGATACGCAGTATTTT
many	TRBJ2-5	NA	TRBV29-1	CSVTNPQDLQETQYF	TGCAGCGTTACGAACCCCCAGGACCTCCAAGAGACCCAGTACTTC
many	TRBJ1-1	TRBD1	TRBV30	CAWSETGGSRNTEAFF	TGTGCCTGGAGTGAAACAGGGGGTTCCCGTAACACTGAAGCTTTCTTT
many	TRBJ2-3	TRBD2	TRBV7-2	CASSPGTSGESTDTQYF	TGTGCCAGCAGCCCGGGGACTAGCGGGGAGTCCACAGATACGCAGTATTTT
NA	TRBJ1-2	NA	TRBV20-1	CSATSHINYGYAF	TGCAGTGCTACAAGCCATATTAACTATGGCTACGCCTTC